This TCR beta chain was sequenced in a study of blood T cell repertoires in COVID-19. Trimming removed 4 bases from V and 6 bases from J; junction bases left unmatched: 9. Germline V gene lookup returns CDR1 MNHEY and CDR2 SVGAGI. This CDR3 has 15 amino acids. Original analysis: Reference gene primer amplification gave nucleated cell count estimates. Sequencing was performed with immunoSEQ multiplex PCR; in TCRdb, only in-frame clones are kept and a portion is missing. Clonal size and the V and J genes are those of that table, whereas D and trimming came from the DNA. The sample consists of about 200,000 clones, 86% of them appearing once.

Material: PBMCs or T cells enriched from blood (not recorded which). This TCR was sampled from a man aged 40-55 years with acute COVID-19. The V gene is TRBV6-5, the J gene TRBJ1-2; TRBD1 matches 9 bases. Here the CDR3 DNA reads TGTGCCAGCAGTTCCCTAACAGGGGGCTCTCATGGCTACACCTTC. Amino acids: CASSSLTGGSHGYTF.